The source of this TCR beta chain is a study of PD-1 blockade in classical Hodgkin lymphoma (dated by TCRdb to 2018 to 2021). A note on the overall study: Nivolumab dosing was 3 mg/kg intravenously every 2 weeks, continuing until either disease progression or unacceptable toxicity. A peripheral blood immune signature of response to PD-1 blockade in classical Hodgkin lymphoma was defined using TCR beta sequencing and CyTOF. Points the paper makes about the study in general: The study was limited to a single clinical trial cohort, and causes of repertoire differences, possibly disease activity or prior therapy, remained undefined. Baseline TCR diversity was reported to be lower in newly diagnosed patients than in healthy donors, and even lower in relapsed/refractory patients. Trial patients with a complete response had baseline diversity similar to that of newly diagnosed patients, while partial responders and progressors had significantly lower diversity. Lower diversity was seen in patients whose nivolumab began less than 1 year after ASCT, and these patients were left out of later analyses so that immune reconstitution would not confound the results. By C4D1, a significant rise was seen in CD4+ TCR diversity but not in CD8+ TCR diversity (p=0.0027 vs p=0.16), and the rise was most apparent among complete responders (p=0.02).

Genomic DNA was isolated using the Qiagen DNeasy kit from unsorted PBMCs as well as from negatively selected CD4+ and CD8+ fractions. TCR beta CDR3 regions were subjected to amplification by immunoSEQ multiplex PCR with primers that anneal to V and J segments. A synthetic immune receptor repertoire was used to minimize amplification bias, and any remaining bias was removed computationally after sequencing. The published analysis was carried out like this. Custom Python scripts were used to quantify repertoire diversity as the Shannon entropy index. Unsorted, CD4+ and CD8+ repertoires were analyzed separately, except in combined analyses where CD4+ and CD8+ sequences were merged in silico. A clone counted as expanded when the clone's frequency after treatment rose at least 2-fold relative to C1D1, and clones undetected at baseline were given a pseudocount of 0.5. Clones with 0 or 1 copy at C1D1 were classified as singleton clones, and clones with 2 or more copies were classified as non-singleton clones. Clones expanded in unsorted samples were assigned a CD4+, CD8+ or unknown annotation through matching of protein sequences in sorted samples from the same patient. Diversity changes from C1D1 to C4D1 were tested in paired samples using Wilcoxon tests. TCRdb stores this immuneACCESS table with in-frame sequences only. Part of the clones is absent; in the studies checked, under half of the shortfall reflects unresolved V genes, and no reason is known for the rest. The DNA was the basis for D and trimming; V, J and clone size are from that table. The sample has 19,000 or so clones on record, 60% to 85% of them singletons. The ten largest clones represent around 40% of the sample.

A remark on this clone: Its antigen has not been determined. One base away there is no much larger clone; base qualities are not given.

The time point label corresponds to: cycle 4 day 1 (C4D1), after less than seven weeks of nivolumab. All trial patients had relapsed after autologous stem cell transplantation, with cohorts A, B and C differing in prior brentuximab vedotin exposure. The trial cohort was composed of about 60 patients with relapsed/refractory classical Hodgkin lymphoma, for whom complete response, partial response or progressive disease was recorded as best overall response. In the multi-cohort phase II CheckMate 205 trial, trial patients received single-agent nivolumab. Best overall response was determined by an independent review committee according to the 2007 International Working Group response criteria. Trial PBMCs were collected immediately before nivolumab initiation (C1D1) and during therapy at cycle 2 day 1 and cycle 4 day 1. Peripheral blood was collected in 8 mL Vacutainer Cell Preparation Tubes, from which PBMCs were isolated by centrifugation and then cryopreserved.

Specimen: peripheral blood mononuclear cells (PBMCs), collected before the fourth cycle of nivolumab. The sequence was collected from a human donor with classical Hodgkin lymphoma.

The CDR3 corresponds to CACPGDSNTEAFF. The bases read TGTGCCTGCCCTGGGGACAGTAACACTGAAGCTTTCTTT. Recombination joined TRBV30 with TRBJ1-1; 7 junctional bases match TRBD1. Germline trimming amounts to 6 bases on V and 2 bases on J, with 6 as the count of junction bases outside the gene matches. The CDR3 runs 13 residues from the cysteine to the phenylalanine. Only the CDR3 region is kept as DNA, spanning 39 bases read in frame from base 1. In the germline V gene (reference sequence), CDR1 corresponds to GTSNPN and CDR2 to SVGIG.